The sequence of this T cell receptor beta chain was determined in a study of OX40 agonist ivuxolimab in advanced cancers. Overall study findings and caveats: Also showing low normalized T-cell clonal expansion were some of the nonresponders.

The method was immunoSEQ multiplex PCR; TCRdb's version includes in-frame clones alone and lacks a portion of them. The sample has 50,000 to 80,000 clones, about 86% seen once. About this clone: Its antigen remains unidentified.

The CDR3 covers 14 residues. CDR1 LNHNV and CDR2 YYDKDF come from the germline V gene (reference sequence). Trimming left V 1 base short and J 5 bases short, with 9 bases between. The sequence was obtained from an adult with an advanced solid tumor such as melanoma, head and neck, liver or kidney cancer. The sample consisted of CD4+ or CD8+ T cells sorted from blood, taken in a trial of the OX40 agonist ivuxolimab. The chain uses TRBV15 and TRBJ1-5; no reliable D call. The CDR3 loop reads CATSRGVYDQPQHF. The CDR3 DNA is TGTGCCACCAGCAGAGGGGTTTACGATCAGCCCCAGCATTTT.